Below, 28 T cell receptor beta chains from the same sample are listed, as sequenced in a study of shared clonotypes between healthy human individuals. Libraries were prepared by immunoSEQ multiplex PCR; TCRdb keeps only in-frame clonotypes and omits some of them. The sample holds a few hundred thousand clones, around three quarters seen once. Sequences were obtained from PBMCs. The receptors shown here come from a woman between 35 and 50 years old in good health. Some clones in this sample may be carry-over from other donors' samples.

A remark on this clone: The sample contains more than one DNA sequence encoding this CDR3. CDR3 residues: CASSPGQLNTGELFF. The CDR3 DNA is TGTGCCAGCAGCCCAGGACAGCTAAACACCGGGGAGCTGTTTTTT. The rearrangement joins TRBV5-6 to TRBJ2-2, with D possibly being TRBD1 (6 bases). The CDR3 has 15 amino acids. Per the germline V gene, CDR1 is SGHDT and CDR2 is YYEEEE. Between the trimmed V and J ends, which lost 4 bases and 2 bases, there was a span of 12 bases.

The genes are TRBV5-5 and TRBJ1-2, with unresolved D. Germline values: CDR1 SGHKS, CDR2 YYEKEE (reference sequence). Between the trimmed V and J ends, which lost 4 bases and 1 base, there was a span of 8 bases. This CDR3 contains 13 residues. DNA of the CDR3: TGTGCCAGCAGCCATCCCTTTAACTATGGCTACACCTTC. It is translated as CASSHPFNYGYTF.

The chain joins TRBV6-5 to TRBJ1-1, with D possibly being TRBD1 (5 bases). Germline V gene lookup returns CDR1 MNHEY and CDR2 SVGAGI. Trimming removed 5 bases from V and 5 bases from J, with 12 bases in between. The CDR3 is 13 residues long. The chain's CDR3 is CASSRGRTTEAFF. DNA of the CDR3: TGTGCCAGCAGTAGGGGTCGAACGACTGAAGCTTTCTTT.

Details on this clone: This CDR3 is also generated by other DNA sequences in the sample. The V and J genes are TRBV10-3 and TRBJ1-5; 8 nucleotides agree with TRBD1. V shed 0 bases and J 4 bases; nucleotides not matched to a gene: 2. Germline V CDR1 and CDR2: ENHRY, SYGVKD. The CDR3 length is 15 residues. CDR3 sequence (DNA): TGTGCCATCAGTGAGTCAGGACAGGGTAATCAGCCCCAGCATTTT. Protein product: CAISESGQGNQPQHF.

The chain is built from TRBV5-1 and TRBJ1-1; no definite D call. The CDR3 covers 18 residues. Germline lookup yields CDR1 SGHRS and CDR2 YFSETQ. V shed 2 bases and J shed 0 bases, with 20 bases lying between them. As DNA, the CDR3 is TGCGCCAGCAGCTTCTTTAGCACTTCGGGGTCCATGAACACTGAAGCTTTCTTT. Translating it yields CASSFFSTSGSMNTEAFF.

The V gene is TRBV4-2, the J gene TRBJ1-1; a weak D match, TRBD1 (5 bases). Trimming took 0 bases from V and 3 from J, leaving 11 bases between them. The CDR3 is made up of 15 amino acids. The germline V gene has CDR1 LGHNA and CDR2 YNFKEQ. The CDR3: CASSQDWGFDTEAFF. DNA of the CDR3: TGTGCCAGCAGCCAAGATTGGGGGTTTGACACTGAAGCTTTCTTT.

The gene calls are TRBV28 and TRBJ2-7; TRBD1 aligns across 8 bases. After removal of 9 bases from V and 3 bases from J, the junction contained 4 bases not matched to a gene. Germline V gene sequence: CDR1 MDHEN, CDR2 SYDVKM. The CDR3 sequence is 12 residues long. The CDR3 DNA follows: TGTGCCAGTACTGGACAGGGCTACGAGCAGTACTTC. Protein: CASTGQGYEQYF.

This clone was seen once. This CDR3 is also generated by other DNA sequences in the sample. The chain has TRBV5-1 and TRBJ2-7; TRBD2 might be the D (5 bases). The CDR3 has 13 residues. V lost 2 bases and J 0 bases, leaving 6 bases between the germline ends. Per germline, CDR1 SGHRS and CDR2 YFSETQ. For the CDR3, the DNA is TGCGCCAGCAGCTTAGCGGCCTCCTACGAGCAGTACTTC. It codes for CASSLAASYEQYF.

Many counts were recorded for this clone. The rearrangement uses TRBV6-1 and TRBJ2-2; 10 bases line up with TRBD2. V gave up 9 bases and J gave up 7 bases; unmatched junction bases: 11. CDR3 size: 15 residues. The germline gives CDR1 MNHNS, CDR2 SASEGT. The DNA for the CDR3 is TGTGCCAGTACCCCCACTAGCGGGATGGTCGGGGAGCTGTTTTTT. It encodes CASTPTSGMVGELFF.

This chain connects TRBV28 to TRBJ1-5; D is unresolved. The CDR3 loop spans 18 amino acids. Germline assignment: CDR1 MDHEN and CDR2 SYDVKM. V lost 0 bases to trimming and J lost 2 bases, with 17 bases between them. The CDR3 nucleotides are TGTGCCAGCAGTTTATGGAATCCCTCACACGGGGGCAATCAGCCCCAGCATTTT. Protein product: CASSLWNPSHGGNQPQHF.

This rearrangement joins TRBV4-1 to TRBJ2-7; 7 bases align to TRBD1. The V segment lost 1 base and the J segment 2 bases; nucleotides outside the gene matches: 5. The CDR3 runs to 15 residues. CDR1 and CDR2 from the germline V gene are MGHRA and YSYEKL. The CDR3 is CASSQVPGQTYEQYF. The DNA for the CDR3 is TGCGCCAGCAGCCAAGTGCCGGGACAGACCTACGAGCAGTACTTC.

The rearrangement uses TRBV25-1 and TRBJ2-5; unclear D gene. The end of the DNA aligns better with TRBJ2-7, so the J call may be wrong. The length of the CDR3 is 12 residues. From germline, CDR1 is MGHDK and CDR2 SYGVNS. The CDR3 region is CASSGRSYEQYF. Written as DNA, the CDR3 is TGTGCCAGCAGTGGCAGAAGCTACGAGCAGTACTTC.

V and J are TRBV6-5 and TRBJ2-1; 11 bases agree with TRBD2. J gave up 5 bases and V 5 bases, and 2 bases lay outside the gene matches. The CDR3 is made up of 14 amino acids. Germline loops: CDR1 MNHEY, CDR2 SVGAGI. CDR3 nucleotides: TGTGCCAGCAGTGAGGGACTAGCGGACAATGAGCAGTTCTTC. Translating it yields CASSEGLADNEQFF.

This chain links TRBV7-2 with TRBJ2-3; D possibly corresponds to TRBD2 (5 bases). Germline CDR1 SGHTA, CDR2 FQGNSA. The CDR3 is made up of 16 amino acids. V dropped 3 bases and J dropped 0 bases, with 13 bases sitting between them. Here the CDR3 reads CASSFRRAASTDTQYF. CDR3 bases: TGTGCCAGCAGCTTTAGGCGGGCCGCTAGCACAGATACGCAGTATTTT.

The V gene is TRBV28, the J gene TRBJ2-3; TRBD2 aligns across 7 bases. V lost 8 bases to trimming and J lost 3 bases; unmatched junction nucleotides: 8. Germline CDR1 MDHEN, CDR2 SYDVKM. The CDR3 spans 14 residues. This CDR3 reads CASWGLAETDTQYF. The CDR3 DNA follows: TGTGCCAGCTGGGGTCTAGCGGAGACAGATACGCAGTATTTT.

The chain links TRBV28 to TRBJ2-7, with 11 bases that match TRBD2. The germline V gene encodes CDR1 MDHEN and CDR2 SYDVKM. J lost 9 bases, V lost 5 bases, and 18 bases had no gene match. The CDR3 is 17 residues long. CDR3 sequence (DNA): TGTGCCAGCAGTACGAAATGGCGGGGACTAGCGGTTTTCGGGCAGTACTTC. This sequence encodes CASSTKWRGLAVFGQYF.

The rearrangement uses TRBV6-5 and TRBJ2-1, with 7 bases identical to TRBD1. CDR3 length equals 14 residues. Germline assignment: CDR1 MNHEY and CDR2 SVGAGI. Trimming at V came to 0 bases and at J to 9 bases, leaving 5 bases not matched to a gene. CDR3 nucleotide sequence: TGTGCCAGCAGTTACTCGCGACAGGGCAGTGAGCAGTTCTTC. Protein: CASSYSRQGSEQFF.

This clone has a handful of counts. A far larger clone is one base from this, pointing to a likely read error. This chain links TRBV11-2 with TRBJ2-1, with TRBD2 as a possible D gene (6 bases). The CDR3 has 13 residues. The germline V gene has CDR1 SGHAT and CDR2 FQNNGV. V was clipped by 5 bases and J by 7 bases, with 12 bases between them. This chain's CDR3 is CASSRGCVNEQFF. CDR3 DNA sequence: TGTGCCAGCAGCCGGGGGTGTGTGAATGAGCAGTTCTTC.

This clone was recorded a few times. A far larger clone is just one base off, so this is likely a read error. The chain uses TRBV9 and TRBJ2-5; possibly TRBD1 or TRBD2 for D (5 bases each). V was trimmed by 4 bases and J by 4 bases, leaving 14 bases between them. Germline CDR1 SGDLS, CDR2 YYNGEE. This CDR3 comprises 14 residues. This chain's CDR3 is CASSSSGRRETQYF. CDR3 DNA: TGTGCCAGCAGCTCCTCGGGGCGCAGAGAGACCCAGTACTTC.

The rearrangement uses TRBV11-2 and TRBJ2-3; D unclear. Trimming pared 8 bases from V and 1 base from J, leaving 10 bases between. Germline assignment: CDR1 SGHAT and CDR2 FQNNGV. The CDR3 length is 13 residues. In nucleotides, the CDR3 is TGTGCCAGCGCTAAGGAGCGCACAGATACGCAGTATTTT. Amino acid sequence: CASAKERTDTQYF.

The V call is TRBV7-6, the J call TRBJ2-5; 16 bases match TRBD2. The CDR3 covers 17 residues. J was trimmed by 5 bases and V by 4 bases; bases with no gene match: 7. Germline CDR1 reads SGHVS; CDR2 reads FNYEAQ. CDR3: CASSSGLAGGPWETQYF. CDR3 nucleotides: TGTGCCAGCAGCTCGGGACTAGCGGGAGGGCCATGGGAGACCCAGTACTTC.

Ten or more counts support this clone. V usage is TRBV7-9 and J usage is TRBJ2-7; D is possibly TRBD1 or TRBD2 (5 bases each). This CDR3 region has 14 residues. Trimming took 3 bases from V and 0 from J, leaving 9 bases between them. CDR1 and CDR2 (germline): SEHNR, FQNEAQ (reference sequence). This chain's CDR3 is CASSLGRSSYEQYF. CDR3 DNA sequence: TGTGCCAGCAGCTTGGGACGGAGCTCCTACGAGCAGTACTTC.

J is TRBJ2-7 and V is TRBV27; D may match TRBD1 or TRBD2 (5 bases each). This CDR3 has 15 residues. V dropped 6 bases and J dropped 2 bases, with 17 bases sitting between them. Germline lookup yields CDR1 MNHEY and CDR2 SMNVEV (reference sequence). Here the CDR3 reads CASSSIRDPAYEQYF. CDR3 sequence (DNA): TGTGCCAGCAGCTCAATCCGGGACCCGGCCTACGAGCAGTACTTC.

V usage is TRBV5-1 and J usage is TRBJ2-1, with a tentative D call TRBD1 (6 bases). The CDR3 is made up of 13 amino acids. Germline-derived CDR1 and CDR2 are SGHRS and YFSETQ. V lost 5 bases to trimming and J lost 6 bases, with 12 bases between them. CDR3 loop: CASSNRASNEQFF. The CDR3 DNA reads as TGCGCCAGCAGTAACAGGGCCAGCAATGAGCAGTTCTTC.

This clone is a singleton in its sample. V gene TRBV10-3 combines with J gene TRBJ1-5; no reliable D call. The germline V and J ends were trimmed by 11 bases and 1 base, with 18 bases remaining between them. From germline, CDR1 is ENHRY and CDR2 SYGVKD. The CDR3 totals 15 residues. CDR3 DNA: TGTGCCTCACGGGAAGGTCTTACCAGCAATCAGCCCCAGCATTTT. It specifies CASREGLTSNQPQHF.

The rearrangement uses TRBV2 and TRBJ2-1; 8 nucleotides align to TRBD1. The CDR3 runs to 13 residues. The germline V gene encodes CDR1 SNHLY and CDR2 FYNNEI. The V gene end was trimmed by 6 bases and the J gene end by 6 bases; junction bases not matched to a gene: 4. In nucleotides, the CDR3 is TGTGCCAGCAGCTTCGGGACAGGCAATGAGCAGTTCTTC. This translates into CASSFGTGNEQFF.

This clone appeared many times. At the DNA level, this CDR3 is encoded by other sequences in the same sample as well. The chain employs TRBV28 and TRBJ2-7; D perhaps matches TRBD1 (5 bases). The CDR3 loop spans 14 amino acids. V was clipped by 3 bases and J by 4 bases, with 13 bases between them. Per germline, CDR1 MDHEN and CDR2 SYDVKM. Here the CDR3 reads CASSLTTAEYEQYF. The CDR3 DNA reads as TGTGCCAGCAGTTTGACGACAGCCGAATACGAGCAGTACTTC.

A word on this clone: Being one base from a much bigger clone, this may be a read error. The genes are TRBV7-9 and TRBJ1-1; possibly TRBD1 for D (5 bases). Germline loops: CDR1 SEHNR, CDR2 FQNEAQ (reference sequence). The CDR3 covers 13 residues. V dropped 3 bases and J dropped 1 base, with 6 bases sitting between them. CDR3 in amino acids: CASSFTGNTEAFF. CDR3 coding DNA: TGTGCCAGCAGCTTCACAGGGAACACTGAAGCTTTCTTT.